These 10 T cell receptor beta chains came from one sample sequenced in a study of beta chain features in type 1 diabetes. TCRB transcripts that were expressed got sequenced, as all of the isolated RNA had been reverse transcribed. Using immunoSEQ multiplex PCR, the repertoire was profiled, and TCRdb retains in-frame clones only, with some absent. The repertoire consists of 400,000 to 550,000 clones, with 9.5% to 12% occurring once and the leading ten covering 0.04% to 0.05%. The sequencing input was naive CD4+ T cells from blood. The receptors derive from a woman aged 18-29 years in good health.

This clone was seen only a few times. This rearrangement joins TRBV5-6 to TRBJ1-1; D gene unclear. Germline values: CDR1 SGHDT, CDR2 YYEEEE. CDR3 size: 18 residues. Between the trimmed V and J ends, which lost 3 bases and 0 bases, there was a span of 21 bases. For the CDR3, the DNA is TGTGCCAGCAGCTCCATCGGCTGGCGCACCGACATGAACACTGAAGCTTTCTTT. Residues: CASSSIGWRTDMNTEAFF.

V gene TRBV18 combines with J gene TRBJ2-7; TRBD1 aligns across 8 bases. Trimming took 6 bases from V and 0 from J; bases not matched to a gene: 7. The CDR3 is 15 amino acids. Germline V gene data show CDR1 as KGHSH and CDR2 as LQKENI. The CDR3 reads CASSFGTGSSYEQYF. DNA for the CDR3: TGTGCCAGCTCCTTCGGGACAGGATCCTCCTACGAGCAGTACTTC.

The V and J genes are TRBV25-1 and TRBJ2-7; 10 bases are a match to TRBD2. With 4 bases clipped from V and 0 bases from J, the junction kept 3 bases outside the gene matches. CDR1 and CDR2 from the germline V gene are MGHDK and SYGVNS. The CDR3 has 15 amino acids. This CDR3 is CASSGWTSGSYEQYF. The CDR3 bases are TGTGCCAGCAGTGGCTGGACTAGCGGCTCCTACGAGCAGTACTTC.

The V and J genes are TRBV10-3 and TRBJ2-4, with D possibly being TRBD1 (5 bases). Trimming shortened V by 6 bases and J by 0 bases, and 12 bases separated the two germline ends. Germline V gives CDR1 ENHRY, CDR2 SYGVKD. The CDR3 has 15 amino acids. CDR3 loop: CAISPQGVAKNIQYF. DNA for the CDR3: TGTGCCATCAGCCCCCAGGGTGTAGCCAAAAACATTCAGTACTTC.

CDR3 in DNA: TGCGCCAGCAGTCCCGGACAGACACAAGAGACCCAGTACTTC. Its translation is CASSPGQTQETQYF. This chain connects TRBV5-1 to TRBJ2-5; TRBD1 is a possible D gene (6 bases). There are 14 residues in the CDR3. Germline CDR1 reads SGHRS; CDR2 reads YFSETQ. The V and J ends lost 5 bases and 2 bases respectively, with 13 bases between them. The whole variable domain, remainder taken from reference TRBV5-1 and TRBJ2-5, is KAGVTQTPRYLIKTRGQQVTLSCSPISGHRSVSWYQQTPGQGLQFLFEYFSETQRNKGNFPGRFSGRQFSNSRSEMNVSTLELGDSALYLCASSPGQTQETQYFGPGTRLLVL.

This chain uses TRBV10-3 with TRBJ2-3, with TRBD2 matching 9 bases. V lost 6 bases and J lost 1; bases outside the gene matches: 2. The CDR3 is made up of 14 amino acids. Germline CDR1 is ENHRY and CDR2 is SYGVKD. The CDR3 bases are TGTGCCATCAGGGTAGCGGGGGGCACAGATACGCAGTATTTT. Its protein is CAIRVAGGTDTQYF.

The rearrangement joins TRBV7-2 to TRBJ1-1, with no clear D. This CDR3 comprises 15 residues. From germline, CDR1 is SGHTA and CDR2 FQGNSA. V was pared by 1 base and J by 7 bases, with 16 bases between. This chain's CDR3 is CASSLESALAFEAFF. The CDR3 coding sequence is TGTGCCAGCAGCTTAGAGTCGGCGCTAGCTTTTGAAGCTTTCTTT.

This clone was counted only a few times. Here the CDR3 DNA reads TGTGCCAGCAGTGGACAAACAGGGGGCTGGGAGACCCAGTACTTC. Protein sequence: CASSGQTGGWETQYF. The J gene is TRBJ2-5, the V gene TRBV2; 9 nucleotides align to TRBD1. Trimming cost V 4 bases and J 5 bases; bases outside gene matches: 8. The CDR3 is made up of 15 amino acids. The germline V gene has CDR1 SNHLY and CDR2 FYNNEI.

This clone was seen a handful of times. The chain couples TRBV6-1 to TRBJ2-5; TRBD1 is a possible D gene (6 bases). This CDR3 region has 14 residues. Germline CDR1 MNHNS, CDR2 SASEGT. V was clipped by 7 bases and J by 1 base, with 13 bases between them. CDR3 residues: CASTGHHGQETQYF. CDR3 bases: TGTGCCAGCACGGGACACCATGGCCAAGAGACCCAGTACTTC.

V gene TRBV7-8 combines with J gene TRBJ2-5, with 12 bases identical to TRBD2. CDR1 is SGHVS and CDR2 is FQNEAQ in the germline V gene. V shed 2 bases and J 3 bases; nucleotides not matched to a gene: 7. The CDR3 covers 17 residues. The CDR3 is CASSLLTSGGPKETQYF. CDR3 sequence (DNA): TGTGCCAGCAGCTTATTGACTAGCGGGGGTCCAAAAGAGACCCAGTACTTC.